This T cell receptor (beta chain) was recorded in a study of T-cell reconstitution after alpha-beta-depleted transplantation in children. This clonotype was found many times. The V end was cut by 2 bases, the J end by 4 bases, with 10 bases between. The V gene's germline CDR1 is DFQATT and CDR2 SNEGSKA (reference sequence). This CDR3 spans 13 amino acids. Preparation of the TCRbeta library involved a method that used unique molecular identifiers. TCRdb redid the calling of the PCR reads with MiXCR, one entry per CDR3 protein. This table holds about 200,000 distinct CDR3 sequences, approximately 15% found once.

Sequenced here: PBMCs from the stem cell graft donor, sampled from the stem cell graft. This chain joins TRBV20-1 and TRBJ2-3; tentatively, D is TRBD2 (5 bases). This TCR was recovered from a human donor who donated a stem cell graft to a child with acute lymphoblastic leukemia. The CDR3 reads CSARKDFSDTQYF. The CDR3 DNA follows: TGCAGTGCTAGAAAGGACTTCTCAGATACGCAGTATTTT.